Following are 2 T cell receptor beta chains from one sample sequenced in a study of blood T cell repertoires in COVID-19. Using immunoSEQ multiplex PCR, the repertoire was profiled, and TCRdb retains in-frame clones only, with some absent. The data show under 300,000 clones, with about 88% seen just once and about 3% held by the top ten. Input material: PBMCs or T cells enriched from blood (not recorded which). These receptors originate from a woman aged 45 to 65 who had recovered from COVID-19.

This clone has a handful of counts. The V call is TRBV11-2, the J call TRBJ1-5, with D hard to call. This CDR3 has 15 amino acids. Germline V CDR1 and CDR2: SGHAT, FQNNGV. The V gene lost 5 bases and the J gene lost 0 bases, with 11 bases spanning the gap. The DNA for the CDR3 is TGTGCCAGCAGCCCGGGTCACGATAGCAATCAGCCCCAGCATTTT. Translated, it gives CASSPGHDSNQPQHF.

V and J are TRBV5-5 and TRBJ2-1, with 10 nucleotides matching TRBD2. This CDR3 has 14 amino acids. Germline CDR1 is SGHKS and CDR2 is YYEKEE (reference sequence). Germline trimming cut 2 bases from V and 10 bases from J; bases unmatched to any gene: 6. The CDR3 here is CASSFKLAGREQFF. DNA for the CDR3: TGTGCCAGCAGCTTTAAACTAGCGGGACGGGAGCAGTTCTTC.